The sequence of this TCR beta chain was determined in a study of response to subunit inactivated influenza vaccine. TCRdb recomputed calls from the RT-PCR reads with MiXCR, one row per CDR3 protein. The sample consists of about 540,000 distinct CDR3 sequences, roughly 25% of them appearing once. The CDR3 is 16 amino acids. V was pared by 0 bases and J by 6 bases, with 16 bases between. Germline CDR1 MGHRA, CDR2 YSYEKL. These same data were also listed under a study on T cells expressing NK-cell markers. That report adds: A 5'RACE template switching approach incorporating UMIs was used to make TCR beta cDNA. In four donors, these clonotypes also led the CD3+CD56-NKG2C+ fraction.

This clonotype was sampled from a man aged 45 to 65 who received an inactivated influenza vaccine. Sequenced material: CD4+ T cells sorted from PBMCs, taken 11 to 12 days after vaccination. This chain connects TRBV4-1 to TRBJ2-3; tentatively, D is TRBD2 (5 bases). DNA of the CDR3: TGCGCCAGCAGCCAAGATTGGGCAAACGGGGTTGATACGCAGTATTTT. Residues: CASSQDWANGVDTQYF.